These 6 T cell receptor beta chains originate from one sample sequenced in a study of CD8+CD57+ T cells in acquired aplastic anemia listed by TCRdb under 2018. Expansion of CD8+CD57+ cells had been shown by flow cytometry in the patients chosen for sequencing. Instrument on record: Illumina HiSeq 2000. TCR beta VDJ combination and CDR3 sequence profiling used genomic DNA as the template. TCRdb ran its own pipeline on the public reads, namely fastp trimming at Q25 and MiXCR clone calling, and kept in-frame beta chains. All rows with the same CDR3 protein become a single entry with the most common DNA and genes. In this sample the table shows about 160,000 distinct CDR3 sequences, about 45% of which occur a single time. Around 2.9% of the sample is in the top ten clones. The sequenced sample was sorted CD4+, CD8+, or CD8+CD57+ T cells (not recorded which) from PBMCs. Receptors originate from a human donor with aplastic anemia.

This rearrangement joins TRBV10-3 to TRBJ2-1, with D tentatively TRBD1 or TRBD2 (5 bases each). The V and J ends lost 8 bases and 8 bases respectively, with 10 bases between them. CDR1 is ENHRY, CDR2 SYGVKD, per germline. This CDR3 has 11 residues. The CDR3 DNA reads as TGTGCCATCCAAGGGGACGATGAGCAGTTCTTC. It is translated as CAIQGDDEQFF.

This clonotype was seen many times. The chain carries TRBV7-2 and TRBJ2-7; 9 bases agree with TRBD2. In germline, CDR1 is SGHTA, CDR2 FQGNSA. J lost 3 bases, V lost 5 bases, and 5 bases had no gene match. CDR3 length equals 14 residues. The CDR3 nucleotides read TGTGCCAGCAGCGTCCGACTAGCGGACTACGAGCAGTACTTC. This translates into CASSVRLADYEQYF.

This sequence joins TRBV29-1 and TRBJ2-7, with 8 bases that match TRBD2. Germline values: CDR1 SQVTM, CDR2 ANQGSEA. Unmatched junction bases numbered 8, after V lost 7 bases and J lost 3 bases. CDR3 size: 13 residues. As DNA, the CDR3 is TGCAGCGGTAACAGCGGGAGTGGCTACGAGCAGTACTTC. It encodes CSGNSGSGYEQYF.

This clonotype was detected many times. This sequence joins TRBV5-8 and TRBJ2-1; D remains unclear. CDR1 and CDR2 from the germline V gene are SGHTS and YDEGEE. This CDR3 region has 13 residues. With 3 bases removed from V and 8 bases from J, the gap between germline ends came to 12 bases. Here the CDR3 reads CASSSPGLDEQFF. The CDR3 nucleotides are TGTGCCAGCAGCTCTCCGGGTCTAGATGAGCAGTTCTTC.

The V call is TRBV24-1, the J call TRBJ1-5; tentative D call: TRBD1 (6 bases). V lost 8 bases to trimming and J lost 6 bases, with 16 bases between them. The CDR3 is made up of 14 amino acids. Germline V CDR1 and CDR2: KGHDR, SFDVKD. In DNA form, the CDR3 reads TGTGCCACCACCACAGGGATGGCCGCTCAGCCCCAGCATTTT. Translation: CATTTGMAAQPQHF.

The rearrangement links TRBV5-1 to TRBJ1-2; 11 bases match TRBD1. The CDR3 runs to 16 residues. V shed 4 bases, J shed 6 bases, and the junction held 11 bases outside the gene matches. The germline V gene has CDR1 SGHRS and CDR2 YFSETQ. The CDR3 protein is CASSSNPGQGVDGYTF. CDR3 coding DNA: TGCGCCAGCAGCAGTAACCCGGGACAGGGGGTCGATGGCTACACCTTC.